This T cell receptor (beta chain) was found in a study of blood T cell repertoires in COVID-19. TCRdb's copy holds only in-frame clones and misses some; the assay was immunoSEQ multiplex PCR. The sample comprises under 200,000 clones, 79% of which are singletons, and approximately 7.6% rests with the top ten. CDR3 length: 15 amino acids. J lost 6 bases, V lost 0 bases, and 9 bases had no gene match. Germline values: CDR1 SGDLS, CDR2 YYNGEE. This clone has a handful of counts. The sequenced sample was peripheral blood. This TCR came from an older woman with COVID-19, enrolled during active disease. The V and J genes are TRBV9 and TRBJ2-7, with TRBD2 identical over 7 bases. CDR3 bases: TGTGCCAGCAGCGTAGACCAGCGGGATTCAGGCGAGCAGTACTTC. As protein: CASSVDQRDSGEQYF.